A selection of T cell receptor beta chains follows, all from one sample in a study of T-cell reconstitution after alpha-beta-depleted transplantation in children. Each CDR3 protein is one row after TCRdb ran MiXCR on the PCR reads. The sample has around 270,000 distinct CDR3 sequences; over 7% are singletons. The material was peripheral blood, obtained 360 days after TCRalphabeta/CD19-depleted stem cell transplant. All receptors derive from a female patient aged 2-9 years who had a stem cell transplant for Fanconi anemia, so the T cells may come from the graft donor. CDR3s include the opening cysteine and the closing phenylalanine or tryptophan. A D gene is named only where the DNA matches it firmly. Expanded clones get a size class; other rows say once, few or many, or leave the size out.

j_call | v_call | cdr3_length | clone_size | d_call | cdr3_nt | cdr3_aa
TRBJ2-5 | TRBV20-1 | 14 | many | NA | TGCAGTGCTAGAGATTGGGGCTTCCAAGAGACCCAGTACTTC | CSARDWGFQETQYF
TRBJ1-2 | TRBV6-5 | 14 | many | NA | TGTGCCAGCAGTTACAACCATGCTAACTATGGCTACACCTTC | CASSYNHANYGYTF
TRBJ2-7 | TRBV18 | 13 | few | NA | TGTGCCAGCTCACCTATGGGGGTCCACGAGCAGTACTTC | CASSPMGVHEQYF
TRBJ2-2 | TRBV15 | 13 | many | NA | TGTGCCACCGAACAGGTGGGCACCGGGGAGCTGTTTTTT | CATEQVGTGELFF
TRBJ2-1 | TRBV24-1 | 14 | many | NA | TGTGCCACCAGTTCTCATACCCCTAGTGATGAGCAGTTCTTC | CATSSHTPSDEQFF
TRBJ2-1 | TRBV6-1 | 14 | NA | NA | TGTGCCAGCAGTGAGGTGGCCTCCTCCAATGAGCAGTTCTTC | CASSEVASSNEQFF
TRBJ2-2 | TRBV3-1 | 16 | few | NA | TGTGCCAGCAGCCAGAGTGAACTAGCTGGTACCGGGGAGCTGTTTTTT | CASSQSELAGTGELFF
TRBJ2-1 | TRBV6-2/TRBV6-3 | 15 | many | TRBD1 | TGTGCCAGCAGTTCCGACAGGGGCCTCTACAATGAGCAGTTCTTC | CASSSDRGLYNEQFF
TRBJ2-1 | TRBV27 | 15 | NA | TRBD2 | TGTGCCAGCAGTTTATCGTGGCTAGCGGACAATGAGCAGTTCTTC | CASSLSWLADNEQFF
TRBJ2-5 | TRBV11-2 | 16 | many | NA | TGTGCCAGCAGCTTAGGAACCGACTTGTACCAAGAGACCCAGTACTTC | CASSLGTDLYQETQYF
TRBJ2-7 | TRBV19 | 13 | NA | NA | TGTGCCAGAACTGTCCCGGATGGGAATGAGCAGTACTTC | CARTVPDGNEQYF
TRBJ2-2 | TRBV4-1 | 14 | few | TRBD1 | TGCGCCAGCAGCCGGACAGGGGGGGCCGGGGAGCTGTTTTTT | CASSRTGGAGELFF
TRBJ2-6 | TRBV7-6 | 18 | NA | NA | TGTGCCAGCAGCTTACTGGCAGCTTCTGGCTCTGGGGCCAACGTCCTGACTTTC | CASSLLAASGSGANVLTF
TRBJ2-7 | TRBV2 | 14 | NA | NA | TGTGCCAGCCGAGGGGAAAGGGCTAGTCGCGAGCAGTACTTC | CASRGERASREQYF
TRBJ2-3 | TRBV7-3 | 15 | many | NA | TGTGCCAGCAGCTTGGGGGGGCAGCTCGGGGATACGCAGTATTTT | CASSLGGQLGDTQYF
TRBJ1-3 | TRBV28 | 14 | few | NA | TGTGCCAGCAAAGGGGGGACTGCTGGAAACACCATATATTTT | CASKGGTAGNTIYF
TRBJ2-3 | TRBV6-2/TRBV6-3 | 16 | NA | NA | TGTGCCAGCAGTTTATACCCGGGCGGGATCACAGATACGCAGTATTTT | CASSLYPGGITDTQYF
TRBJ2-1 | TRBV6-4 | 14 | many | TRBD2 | TGTGCCAATCCGCTAGCGGGGGTGAACAATGAGCAGTTCTTC | CANPLAGVNNEQFF
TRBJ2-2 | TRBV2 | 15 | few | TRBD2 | TGTGCCAGCAGTCAAGAATGGGGGAGGGCCGGGGAGCTGTTTTTT | CASSQEWGRAGELFF
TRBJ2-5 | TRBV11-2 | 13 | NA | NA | TGTGCCAGCAGCTTAGGGTTATTAGAGACCCAGTACTTC | CASSLGLLETQYF
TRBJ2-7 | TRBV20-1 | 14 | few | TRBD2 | TGCAGTGCTAGATCGTCTAGCGGGGGGACCCAAAAGTACTTC | CSARSSSGGTQKYF
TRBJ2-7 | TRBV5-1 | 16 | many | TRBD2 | TGCGCCAGCAGCTTGGTACTAGCGGGAGGGAGCTACGAGCAGTACTTC | CASSLVLAGGSYEQYF
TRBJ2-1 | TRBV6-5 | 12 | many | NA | TGTGCCAGCAGCCGACGTAGCAATGAGCAGTTCTTC | CASSRRSNEQFF
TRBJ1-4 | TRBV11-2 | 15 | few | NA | TGTGCCAGCAGCCGAGACCGGGGAAGAATTGAAAAACTGTTTTTT | CASSRDRGRIEKLFF
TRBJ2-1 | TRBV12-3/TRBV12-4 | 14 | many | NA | TGTGCCAGCACCACCCCTGGACAGTACAATGAGCAGTTCTTC | CASTTPGQYNEQFF
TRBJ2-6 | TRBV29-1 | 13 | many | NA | TGCAGCGTTTCCATCACAGGGTCCCACGTCCTGACTTTC | CSVSITGSHVLTF
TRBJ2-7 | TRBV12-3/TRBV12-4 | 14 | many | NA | TGTGCCAGCAGTTACTCGGGGGGCGTTTACGAGCAGTACTTC | CASSYSGGVYEQYF
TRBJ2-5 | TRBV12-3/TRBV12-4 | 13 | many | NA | TGTGCCAGCAGTTTAGGGCCACGCAAGACCCAGTACTTC | CASSLGPRKTQYF
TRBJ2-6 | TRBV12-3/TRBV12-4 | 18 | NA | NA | TGTGCCAGCAGTTTAATACAGACCTACTCGGGGGGGGCCAACGTCCTGACTTTC | CASSLIQTYSGGANVLTF
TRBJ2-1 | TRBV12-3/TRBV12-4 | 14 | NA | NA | TGTGCCAGCAGTTTTCAACCGGATCGGGATGAGCAGTTCTTC | CASSFQPDRDEQFF
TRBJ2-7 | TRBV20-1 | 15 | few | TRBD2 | TGCAGTGCTTCCGCCCTAGCGGGCGTTACCTACGAGCAGTACTTC | CSASALAGVTYEQYF
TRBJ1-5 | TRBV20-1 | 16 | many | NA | TGCAGTGCTAGGGTCCAGGGTAATAGGGGCAATCAGCCCCAGCATTTT | CSARVQGNRGNQPQHF
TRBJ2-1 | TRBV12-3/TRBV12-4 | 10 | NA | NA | TGTGCCAGCAGGGGGAGGCAGCAGTTCTTC | CASRGRQQFF
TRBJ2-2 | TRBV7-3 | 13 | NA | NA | TGTGCCAGCAGCTTATGGGTCACCGGGGAGCTGTTTTTT | CASSLWVTGELFF
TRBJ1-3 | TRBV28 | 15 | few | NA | TGTGCCAGCAGTTTACTGGTCAGCTCTGGAAACACCATATATTTT | CASSLLVSSGNTIYF
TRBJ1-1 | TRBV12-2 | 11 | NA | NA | TGTGCAAGTCGCTTAGAGGGGGGGGCTTTCTTT | CASRLEGGAFF
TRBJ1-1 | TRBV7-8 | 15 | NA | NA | TGTGCCAGCAGCTCTAGGGGTGGCGAGAACACTGAAGCTTTCTTT | CASSSRGGENTEAFF
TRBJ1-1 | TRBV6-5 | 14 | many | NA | TGTGCCAGCAGTTACTCGAACGGCAGGGCTGAAGCTTTCTTT | CASSYSNGRAEAFF
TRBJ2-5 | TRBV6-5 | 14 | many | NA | TGTGCCAGCAGTTATACAAGGAGAGGGAAGACCCAGTACTTC | CASSYTRRGKTQYF
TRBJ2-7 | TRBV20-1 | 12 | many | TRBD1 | TGCAGTGCCACCGGGACAGCTTACGAGCAGTACTTC | CSATGTAYEQYF
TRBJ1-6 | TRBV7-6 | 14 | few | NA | TGTGCCAGCAGCTTAGCACAGTTTAATTCACCCCTCCACTTT | CASSLAQFNSPLHF
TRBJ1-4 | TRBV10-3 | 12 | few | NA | TGTGCCATCTCTCGGAACAATGAAAAACTGTTTTTT | CAISRNNEKLFF
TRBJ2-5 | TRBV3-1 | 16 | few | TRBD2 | TGTGCCAGCAGCTCTAGGACTAGCGGGGGGCAAGAGACCCAGTACTTC | CASSSRTSGGQETQYF
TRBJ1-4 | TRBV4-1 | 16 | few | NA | TGCGCCAGCAGCCAAGATCCAATAGGAACGAGTGAAAAACTGTTTTTT | CASSQDPIGTSEKLFF